A selection of T cell receptor beta chains follows, all from one sample in a study of blood T cells in healthy people across ages. Via MiXCR, TCRdb re-called the 5' RACE reads, giving one row per CDR3 protein. The sample lists about 1.7 million distinct CDR3 sequences, 28% occurring once. The sample comprised blood. The origin of the receptors is a woman between 25 and 40 years old in good health. Each CDR3 is given with its conserved first and last residue.

v_call	j_call	cdr3_aa
TRBV7-2	TRBJ2-5	CASSLAIETQYF
TRBV10-3	TRBJ2-3	CAISETDTQYF
TRBV6-2/TRBV6-3	TRBJ2-1	CASSYPGIVEFF
TRBV15	TRBJ2-7	CATSRPDGGYHEQYF
TRBV5-1	TRBJ2-5	CASSLMATQETQYF
TRBV10-3	TRBJ2-7	CAMGETYEQYF
TRBV6-2/TRBV6-3	TRBJ2-7	CASSYQEGVVEQYF
TRBV12-3/TRBV12-4	.	CASSLRGTYNEQYF
TRBV5-4	TRBJ2-3	CASSQPGRAGTDTQYF
TRBV11-2	TRBJ2-5	CASTLPEGPQETQYF
TRBV6-6	TRBJ2-3	CASSFSSGRSTDTQYF
TRBV10-3	TRBJ2-7	CAIRGTGKGYEQYF
TRBV10-3	TRBJ2-7	CATRRSGQSYEQYF
TRBV4-3	TRBJ2-3	CASSPGLAGGKFTDTQYF
TRBV5-5	TRBJ2-3	CASSFSGDEAQYF
TRBV5-1	TRBJ2-1	CASSPGSNNEQFF
TRBV20-1	TRBJ2-7	CSARVGRGTSYEQYF